The 24 T cell receptor beta chains presented below share a single source sample, sequenced in a study of T cell responses to AZD1222 COVID-19 vaccine. Data came from immunoSEQ multiplex PCR; TCRdb stores just in-frame clones and leaves some out. The repertoire holds about 150,000 clones, with 90% as singletons. Here the sequenced sample was peripheral blood, taken on day 0 of AZD1222 vaccination. These receptors all come from an adult in good health.

On this clone itself: This specimen includes other DNA sequences encoding the same CDR3. The CDR3 coding sequence is TGTGCCAGCAGCGTAGGGGCGAACACCGGGGAGCTGTTTTTT. This codes for CASSVGANTGELFF. The chain links TRBV9 to TRBJ2-2; no reliable D call. Germline V gene sequence: CDR1 SGDLS, CDR2 YYNGEE. The CDR3 totals 14 residues. V shed 0 bases and J shed 0 bases, with 3 bases lying between them.

The chain is built from TRBV7-2 and TRBJ2-5, with TRBD2 matching 13 bases. The CDR3 is 16 amino acids. The trim removed 4 bases at V and 4 bases at J, leaving 6 bases unmatched. The germline V gene encodes CDR1 SGHTA and CDR2 FQGNSA. CDR3 DNA sequence: TGTGCCAGCAGCTCTCGACTAGCGGGGGGAGGAGAGACCCAGTACTTC. The encoded protein is CASSSRLAGGGETQYF.

This chain links TRBV9 with TRBJ1-3, with TRBD1 matching 10 bases. Trimming took 2 bases from V and 0 from J; bases not matched to a gene: 5. The CDR3 length is 17 residues. Germline V CDR1 and CDR2: SGDLS, YYNGEE. The CDR3 reads CASSVLDRGLSGNTIYF. The CDR3, as DNA: TGTGCCAGCAGCGTCCTAGACAGGGGGCTCTCTGGAAACACCATATATTTT.

The rearrangement uses TRBV7-9 and TRBJ2-7, with D unclear. Germline CDR1 and CDR2: SEHNR and FQNEAQ (reference sequence). CDR3 size: 14 residues. Deletions cut 3 bases from V and 3 bases from J, with 12 bases between. In DNA, the CDR3 is TGTGCCAGCAGCTTTTCCGGACCGCTCTACGAGCAGTACTTC. Translating gives CASSFSGPLYEQYF.

The chain combines TRBV7-8 with TRBJ2-3; 11 nucleotides match TRBD2. J gave up 6 bases and V 5 bases, and 7 bases lay outside the gene matches. Per germline, CDR1 SGHVS and CDR2 FQNEAQ. The length of the CDR3 is 15 residues. DNA of the CDR3: TGTGCCAGCAGCAGACTAGCGGGACGGGCGGATACGCAGTATTTT. Protein sequence: CASSRLAGRADTQYF. The full variable domain, with the rest looked up from reference TRBV7-8 and TRBJ2-3, is GAGVSQSPRYKVAKRGQDVALRCDPISGHVSLFWYQQALGQGPEFLTYFQNEAQLDKSGLPSDRFFAERPEGSVSTLKIQRTQQEDSAVYLCASSRLAGRADTQYFGPGTRLTVL.

The chain is built from TRBV29-1 and TRBJ1-5; 9 bases match TRBD1. CDR3 size: 14 residues. CDR1 is SQVTM, CDR2 ANQGSEA, per germline. V was pared by 6 bases and J by 6 bases, with 9 bases of the junction left unmatched. The DNA of the CDR3 is TGCAGCGTCGCACCCGGGACAGGGCTTCAGCCCCAGCATTTT. As protein: CSVAPGTGLQPQHF.

The rearrangement joins TRBV19 to TRBJ1-5, with 8 bases fitting TRBD1. CDR1 LNHDA and CDR2 SQIVND come from the germline V gene (reference sequence). The CDR3 runs to 13 residues. Germline trimming cut 6 bases from V and 5 bases from J; bases unmatched to any gene: 3. CDR3 residues: CASRDREDQPQHF. CDR3 coding DNA: TGTGCCAGTAGGGACAGGGAAGATCAGCCCCAGCATTTT.

The rearrangement joins TRBV6-1 to TRBJ2-2; no clear D. Germline CDR1 reads MNHNS; CDR2 reads SASEGT. The V end lost 7 bases, the J end lost 4 bases, and 10 bases lay between the germline ends. CDR3 length equals 13 residues. The CDR3 sequence: CASTETGTGELFF. The CDR3 nucleotides are TGTGCCAGCACTGAGACTGGCACCGGGGAGCTGTTTTTT.

This chain connects TRBV3-1 (or the pseudogene TRBV3-2) to TRBJ2-3, with TRBD2 matching 14 bases. Germline V gives CDR1 LGHDT, CDR2 YNNKEL (reference sequence). The CDR3 is made up of 19 amino acids. The ends lost 0 bases at V and 2 bases at J; junction bases unmatched: 7. Here the CDR3 DNA reads TGTGCCAGCAGCCAAGACCCACCGGGACTAGCGGGAGTCACAGATACGCAGTATTTT. Protein: CASSQDPPGLAGVTDTQYF.

The rearrangement joins TRBV3-1 (or the pseudogene TRBV3-2) to TRBJ2-1, with 10 nucleotides matching TRBD2. This CDR3 has 15 residues. Trimming at V came to 6 bases and at J to 4 bases, leaving 6 bases not matched to a gene. CDR1 and CDR2 (germline): LGHDT, YNNKEL (reference sequence). CDR3 DNA sequence: TGTGCCAGCAGTCGAACTAGCGGGGAATACAATGAGCAGTTCTTC. Its translation: CASSRTSGEYNEQFF.

The rearrangement joins TRBV11-3 to TRBJ2-7; TRBD2 agrees at 9 bases. Germline trimming cut 0 bases from V and 1 base from J; bases unmatched to any gene: 13. Germline CDR1 SGHNT, CDR2 YENEEA. The CDR3 is 19 amino acids. The chain's CDR3 is CASSLDPRSPGLASYEQYF. The CDR3 nucleotides read TGTGCCAGCAGCTTAGATCCCAGATCTCCGGGACTAGCTTCCTACGAGCAGTACTTC.

The chain is built from TRBV7-2 and TRBJ1-5; D unresolved. The CDR3 is made up of 14 amino acids. V lost 1 base and J lost 4, with 8 bases in between. Germline assignment: CDR1 SGHTA and CDR2 FQGNSA. The CDR3 here is CASSLVAGNQPQHF. CDR3 bases: TGTGCCAGCAGCTTAGTTGCGGGTAATCAGCCCCAGCATTTT.

The chain recombines TRBV2 with TRBJ2-7, with 11 positions matching TRBD2. V gave up 1 base and J gave up 0 bases; unmatched junction bases: 8. Germline lookup yields CDR1 SNHLY and CDR2 FYNNEI. The CDR3 length is 18 residues. The CDR3 DNA is TGTGCCAGCAGTGAAGGTAGTAGCGGGAGGGCCCTCTCCTACGAGCAGTACTTC. Its protein product is CASSEGSSGRALSYEQYF.

The chain joins TRBV11-2 to TRBJ1-2, with 9 bases identical to TRBD1. V dropped 2 bases and J dropped 4; count of bases not matched to a gene: 5. This CDR3 is built from 15 residues. CDR1 is SGHAT and CDR2 is FQNNGV in the germline V gene. This CDR3 is CASSLRTGAFYGYTF. CDR3 bases: TGTGCCAGCAGCTTACGGACAGGGGCATTCTATGGCTACACCTTC. The complete variable domain, with remaining parts taken from reference TRBV11-2 and TRBJ1-2, reads EAGVAQSPRYKIIEKRQSVAFWCNPISGHATLYWYQQILGQGPKLLIQFQNNGVVDDSQLPKDRFSAERLKGVDSTLKIQPAKLEDSAVYLCASSLRTGAFYGYTFGSGTRLTVV.

This chain links TRBV20-1 with TRBJ2-3; D not certain. Trimming removed 6 bases at V and 2 bases at J, with 6 bases between. Germline V gene lookup returns CDR1 DFQATT and CDR2 SNEGSKA (reference sequence). The CDR3 totals 11 residues. CDR3 protein: CSAILTDTQYF. The CDR3 nucleotides are TGCAGTGCAATCCTCACAGATACGCAGTATTTT.

This chain links TRBV4-2 with TRBJ1-2; 9 nucleotides align to TRBD1. Germline V gives CDR1 LGHNA, CDR2 YNFKEQ. The CDR3 has 16 amino acids. V lost 4 bases to trimming and J lost 7 bases; unmatched junction nucleotides: 13. In nucleotides, the CDR3 is TGTGCCAGCAGCCTTGTTGTCGGGACAGGGAATGGTGGCTACACCTTC. Its translation is CASSLVVGTGNGGYTF.

CDR3 in amino acids: CASRATGLGYTF. CDR3 nucleotide sequence: TGTGCCAGCAGGGCGACAGGGCTTGGCTACACCTTC. V and J are TRBV3-1 (or the pseudogene TRBV3-2) and TRBJ1-2; 7 bases align to TRBD1. V shed 6 bases, J shed 7 bases, and the junction held 5 bases outside the gene matches. The CDR3 is 12 amino acids. Germline V gives CDR1 LGHDT, CDR2 YNNKEL (reference sequence).

This clone was recorded once. The chain is built from TRBV5-1 and TRBJ1-1; D is undetermined. Germline assignment: CDR1 SGHRS and CDR2 YFSETQ. Deletions cut 1 base from V and 5 bases from J, with 12 bases between. This CDR3 is 14 amino acids long. In nucleotides, the CDR3 is TGCGCCAGCAGCTTGTCAAGCCGGGGAACTGAAGCTTTCTTT. Translated: CASSLSSRGTEAFF.

The count of this clone is one. The V call is TRBV29-1, the J call TRBJ1-2; tentatively, D is TRBD1 (5 bases). This CDR3 has 14 residues. Trimming shortened V by 8 bases and J by 4 bases, and 20 bases separated the two germline ends. Germline CDR1 reads SQVTM; CDR2 reads ANQGSEA. This CDR3 reads CSHSLGASGYGYTF. In DNA, the CDR3 is TGCAGCCACAGTTTAGGGGCGTCGGGCTATGGCTACACCTTC. The complete variable domain, with remaining parts taken from reference TRBV29-1 and TRBJ1-2, reads SAVISQKPSRDICQRGTSLTIQCQVDSQVTMMFWYRQQPGQSLTLIATANQGSEATYESGFVIDKFPISRPNLTFSTLTVSNMSPEDSSIYLCSHSLGASGYGYTFGSGTRLTVV.

This clone was seen just once. This chain links TRBV19 with TRBJ2-2; 9 nucleotides align to TRBD1. CDR3 size: 15 residues. CDR1 LNHDA and CDR2 SQIVND come from the germline V gene (reference sequence). V trimming: 7 bases; J trimming: 4 bases; junction bases outside the gene matches: 7. The DNA for the CDR3 is TGTGCCAGTAAAGCCGGGACAGGGTTCACCGGGGAGCTGTTTTTT. Residues: CASKAGTGFTGELFF.

The J gene is TRBJ1-1, the V gene TRBV29-1, with 7 positions matching TRBD1. CDR1 and CDR2 from the germline V gene are SQVTM and ANQGSEA. The CDR3 loop spans 16 amino acids. The V segment lost 3 bases and the J segment 4 bases; nucleotides outside the gene matches: 14. In DNA, the CDR3 is TGCAGCGTTGACTTGGGGGGCAGGGGGATTGGCACTGAAGCTTTCTTT. Its translation: CSVDLGGRGIGTEAFF.

The chain employs TRBV5-1 and TRBJ2-1, with 8 positions matching TRBD2. The CDR3 is 17 amino acids. V shed 4 bases and J 9 bases; nucleotides not matched to a gene: 18. Germline CDR1 is SGHRS and CDR2 is YFSETQ. In DNA, the CDR3 is TGCGCCAGCAGCCCAGATGGGGGTGGGACTAGGATGCGTGAGCAGTTCTTC. It yields the protein CASSPDGGGTRMREQFF.

The CDR3, as DNA: TGTGCCAGCAGTTCCCTACCGGGGGGGAGAGTCATGACCCAGTACTTC. It translates to CASSSLPGGRVMTQYF. This chain uses TRBV28 with TRBJ2-5, with TRBD2 matching 8 bases. Losses at the gene ends were 4 bases for V and 7 bases for J; bases not matched to a gene: 14. CDR3 size: 16 residues. Germline assignment: CDR1 MDHEN and CDR2 SYDVKM. The whole variable domain, filled in from reference TRBV28 and TRBJ2-5, reads DVKVTQSSRYLVKRTGEKVFLECVQDMDHENMFWYRQDPGLGLRLIYFSYDVKMKEKGDIPEGYSVSREKKERFSLILESASTNQTSMYLCASSSLPGGRVMTQYFGPGTRLLVL.

The chain recombines TRBV2 with TRBJ1-5; D remains ambiguous. Germline CDR1 reads SNHLY; CDR2 reads FYNNEI. Trimming cost V 2 bases and J 7 bases, with 12 bases left between them. The CDR3 totals 14 residues. The CDR3 is CASSETHPRQPQHF. In nucleotides, the CDR3 is TGTGCCAGCAGTGAAACCCACCCCCGCCAGCCCCAGCATTTT. The full variable domain, with the rest looked up from reference TRBV2 and TRBJ1-5, is EPEVTQTPSHQVTQMGQEVILRCVPISNHLYFYWYRQILGQKVEFLVSFYNNEISEKSEIFDDQFSVERPDGSNFTLKIRSTKLEDSAMYFCASSETHPRQPQHFGDGTRLSIL.